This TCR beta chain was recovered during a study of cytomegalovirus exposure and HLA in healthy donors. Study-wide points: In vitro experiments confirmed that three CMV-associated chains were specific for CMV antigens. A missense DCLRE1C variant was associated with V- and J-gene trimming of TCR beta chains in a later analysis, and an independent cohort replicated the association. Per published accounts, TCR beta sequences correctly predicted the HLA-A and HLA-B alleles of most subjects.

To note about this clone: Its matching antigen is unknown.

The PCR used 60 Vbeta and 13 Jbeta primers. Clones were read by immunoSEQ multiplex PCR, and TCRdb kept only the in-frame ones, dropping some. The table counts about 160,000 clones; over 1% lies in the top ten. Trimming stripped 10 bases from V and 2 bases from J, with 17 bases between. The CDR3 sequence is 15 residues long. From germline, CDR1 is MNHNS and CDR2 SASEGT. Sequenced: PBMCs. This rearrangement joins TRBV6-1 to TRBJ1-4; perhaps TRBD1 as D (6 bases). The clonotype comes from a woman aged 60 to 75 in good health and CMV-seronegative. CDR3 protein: CAIPTGLGTNEKLFF. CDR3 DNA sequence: TGTGCCATACCAACAGGGCTGGGGACTAATGAAAAACTGTTTTTT.